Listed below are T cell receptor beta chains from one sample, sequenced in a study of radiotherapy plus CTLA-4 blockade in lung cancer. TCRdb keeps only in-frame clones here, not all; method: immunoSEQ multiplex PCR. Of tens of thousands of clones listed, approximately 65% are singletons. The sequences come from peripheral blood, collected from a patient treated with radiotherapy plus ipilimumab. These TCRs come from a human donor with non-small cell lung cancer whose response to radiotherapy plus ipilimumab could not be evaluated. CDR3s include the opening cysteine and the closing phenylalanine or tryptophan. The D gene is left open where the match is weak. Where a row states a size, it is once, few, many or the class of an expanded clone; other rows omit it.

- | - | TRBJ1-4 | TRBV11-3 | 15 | CASSTRDSLNEKLFF | TGTGCCAGCAGCACTCGAGACAGCCTTAATGAAAAACTGTTTTTT
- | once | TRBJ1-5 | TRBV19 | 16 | CASSITTATSNQPQHF | TGTGCCAGTAGTATCACCACAGCAACTAGCAATCAGCCCCAGCATTTT
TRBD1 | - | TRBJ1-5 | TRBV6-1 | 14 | CASSPDRDNQPQHF | TGTGCCAGCAGTCCGGACAGGGACAATCAGCCCCAGCATTTT
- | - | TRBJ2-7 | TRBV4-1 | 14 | CASSQGSGGYEQYF | TGCGCCAGCAGCCAAGGGAGTGGAGGGTACGAGCAGTACTTC
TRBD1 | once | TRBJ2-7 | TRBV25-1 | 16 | CASSELGTGSTYEQYF | TGTGCCAGCAGTGAATTAGGGACAGGGTCGACCTACGAGCAGTACTTC
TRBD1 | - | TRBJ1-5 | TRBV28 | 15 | CASSLTGGINQPQHF | TGTGCCAGCAGCCTTACAGGGGGCATAAATCAGCCCCAGCATTTT
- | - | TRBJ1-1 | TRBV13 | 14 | CASSLHRDGTEAFF | TGTGCCAGCAGCTTACACAGGGATGGGACTGAAGCTTTCTTT
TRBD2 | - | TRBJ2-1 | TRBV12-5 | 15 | CATRRDLAGYNEQFF | TGTGCTACTAGGAGGGACCTAGCGGGGTACAATGAGCAGTTCTTC
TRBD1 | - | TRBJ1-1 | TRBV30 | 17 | CAWKPTGTGGRSTEAFF | TGTGCCTGGAAGCCAACCGGGACAGGGGGGCGAAGCACTGAAGCTTTCTTT
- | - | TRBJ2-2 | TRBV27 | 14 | CASSSPYGAGELFF | TGTGCCAGCAGTTCTCCGTACGGGGCCGGGGAGCTGTTTTTT
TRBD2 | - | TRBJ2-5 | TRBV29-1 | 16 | CSVDRSGGPSGETQYF | TGCAGCGTTGATCGGTCGGGGGGGCCGTCTGGAGAGACCCAGTACTTC
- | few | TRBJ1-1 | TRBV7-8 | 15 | CASSLDPGSGTEAFF | TGTGCCAGCAGCTTAGATCCAGGTAGCGGCACTGAAGCTTTCTTT
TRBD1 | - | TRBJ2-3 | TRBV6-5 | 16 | CASSYGTGGSTDTQYF | TGTGCCAGCAGTTACGGGACAGGGGGTAGCACAGATACGCAGTATTTT
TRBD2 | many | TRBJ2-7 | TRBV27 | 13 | CASRPSGGREQYF | TGTGCCAGCAGGCCGAGCGGGGGGCGCGAGCAGTACTTC
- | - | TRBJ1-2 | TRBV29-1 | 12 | CSVERGLDGYTF | TGCAGCGTTGAACGGGGGTTAGATGGCTACACCTTC
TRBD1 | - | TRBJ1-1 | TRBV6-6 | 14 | CASSYPDRATEAFF | TGTGCCAGCAGTTATCCCGACAGGGCCACTGAAGCTTTCTTT
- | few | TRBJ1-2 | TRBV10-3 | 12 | CAISEVPYGYTF | TGTGCCATCAGTGAGGTCCCTTATGGCTACACCTTC
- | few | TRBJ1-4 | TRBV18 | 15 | CASSTMERANEKLFF | TGTGCCAGCTCAACGATGGAGAGAGCTAATGAAAAACTGTTTTTT
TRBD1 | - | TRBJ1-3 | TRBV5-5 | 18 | CASSLSGTGSLFGNTIYF | TGTGCCAGCAGCTTGTCTGGGACAGGGAGTCTGTTTGGAAACACCATATATTTT
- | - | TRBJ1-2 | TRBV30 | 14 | CAWTLGTEGQGYTF | TGTGCCTGGACCTTAGGGACGGAGGGTCAGGGCTACACCTTC
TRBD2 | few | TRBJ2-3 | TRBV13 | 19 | CASSLEGILAVNYTDTQYF | TGTGCCAGCAGCTTAGAGGGGATACTAGCGGTGAATTACACAGATACGCAGTATTTT
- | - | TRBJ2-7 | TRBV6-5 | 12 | CASRNSYYEQYF | TGTGCCAGCAGGAACAGCTACTACGAGCAGTACTTC
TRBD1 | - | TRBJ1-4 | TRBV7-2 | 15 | CASSFRTGSNEKLFF | TGTGCCAGCAGCTTTAGGACAGGGTCTAATGAAAAACTGTTTTTT
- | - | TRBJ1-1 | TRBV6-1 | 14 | CASSTFVLNTEAFF | TGTGCCAGCAGTACTTTCGTCCTGAACACTGAAGCTTTCTTT